The TCR beta chain under discussion was sequenced for a study of beta chain features in type 1 diabetes. On the study more broadly: Patients were similar to healthy donors in age and gender (as well as in cell yields). Examination of sorted cells across all samples involved about 99 million cells.

Expressed TCRB transcripts got sequenced, as all isolated RNA was reverse transcribed. The method was immunoSEQ multiplex PCR; TCRdb's version includes in-frame clones alone and lacks a portion of them. The top ten hold under 0.02% of the sample, which has some 290,000 clones, about 13% seen once. General study results and limits: The study found moderately but significantly shorter TCRB CDR3s in all four CD4+ subsets of Type 1 diabetes patients. Insertions at VDJ junctions were less frequent in type 1 diabetes patients. These patients also deleted more nucleotides at the same junctions. There was no resolution here of whether HLA type influences TCRB rearrangement.

The table lists this clone with a few counts. The antigen is unknown. Trimming pared 4 bases from V and 4 bases from J, leaving 14 bases between. The CDR3 totals 14 residues. Germline-derived CDR1 and CDR2 are SGHRS and YFSETQ. Material for sequencing was naive CD4+ T cells from blood. This chain uses TRBV5-1 with TRBJ1-1; D remains unclear. The receptor comes from a man aged 25-40 years with type 1 diabetes. CDR3 coding DNA: TGCGCCAGCAGCCCCCGCGACATCGGCACTGAAGCTTTCTTT. Translated, it gives CASSPRDIGTEAFF.